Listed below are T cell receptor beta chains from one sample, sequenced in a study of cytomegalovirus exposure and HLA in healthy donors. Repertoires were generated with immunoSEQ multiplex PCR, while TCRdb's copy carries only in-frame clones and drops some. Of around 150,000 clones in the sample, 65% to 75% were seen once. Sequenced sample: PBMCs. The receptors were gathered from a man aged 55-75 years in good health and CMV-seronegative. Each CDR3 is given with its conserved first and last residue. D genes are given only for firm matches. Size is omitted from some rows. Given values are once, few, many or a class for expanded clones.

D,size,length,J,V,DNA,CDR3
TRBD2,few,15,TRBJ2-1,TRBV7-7,TGTGCCAGCAGCCCGCGGGAGGGCTCCTACAATGAGCAGTTCTTC,CASSPREGSYNEQFF
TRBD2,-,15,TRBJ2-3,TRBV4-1,TGCGCCAGCAGCCAAGTAGCGGGAGGCACAGATACGCAGTATTTT,CASSQVAGGTDTQYF
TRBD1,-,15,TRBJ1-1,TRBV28,TGTGCCAGCAGTCCCCCAGGGGGCCGGGGCACTGAAGCTTTCTTT,CASSPPGGRGTEAFF
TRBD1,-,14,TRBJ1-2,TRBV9,TGTGCCAGCAGCGCCACAGGGGAATCTGATGGCTACACCTTC,CASSATGESDGYTF
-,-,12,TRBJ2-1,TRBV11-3,TGTGCCAGCAGCAACTCGAACAATGAGCAGTTCTTC,CASSNSNNEQFF
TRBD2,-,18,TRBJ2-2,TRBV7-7,TGTGCTAGCAGCTTAGCACGGCTAGCGGGAGTTCACACCGGGGAGCTGTTTTTT,CASSLARLAGVHTGELFF
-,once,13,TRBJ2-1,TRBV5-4,TGTGCCAGCAGCTTGGGTATGGGCGATGAGCAGTTCTTC,CASSLGMGDEQFF
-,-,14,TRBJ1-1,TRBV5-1,TGCGCCAGCAGCGTTGATTCAGGGCACACTGAAGCTTTCTTT,CASSVDSGHTEAFF
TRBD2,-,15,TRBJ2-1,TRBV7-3,TGTGCCAGCAGCTTGTGGAGCGGGGGGGACAATGAGCAGTTCTTC,CASSLWSGGDNEQFF
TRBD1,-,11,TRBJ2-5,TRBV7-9,TGTGCCAGCAGCTTAGGCCAGGGGGCGTACTTC,CASSLGQGAYF
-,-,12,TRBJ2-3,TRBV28,TGTGCCAGCAGTTTGGCCGGGAATACGCAGTATTTT,CASSLAGNTQYF
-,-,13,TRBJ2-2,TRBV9,TGTGCCAGCACTTGGAGCGGCACCGGGGAGCTGTTTTTT,CASTWSGTGELFF
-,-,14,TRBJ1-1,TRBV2,TGTGCCAGCAAACGACAGCCGGCGGGGAAGGAAGCTTTCTTT,CASKRQPAGKEAFF
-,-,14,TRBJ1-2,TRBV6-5,TGTGCCAGCAGTTCCCTCCGACGTAGCTACGGCTACACCTTC,CASSSLRRSYGYTF
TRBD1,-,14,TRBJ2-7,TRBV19,TGTGCCAGTGGGATCTCGACAGGGTTGAACGAGCAGTACTTC,CASGISTGLNEQYF
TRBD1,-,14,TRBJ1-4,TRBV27,TGTGCCAGCAGCAGGGACAGGTTTAGTGAAAAACTGTTTTTT,CASSRDRFSEKLFF
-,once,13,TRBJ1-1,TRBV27,TGTGCCAGCAGTTTTGACACACACACTGAAGCTTTCTTT,CASSFDTHTEAFF
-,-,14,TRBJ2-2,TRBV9,TGTGCCAGCAGGCTAAGCCCGAACACCGGGGAGCTGTTTTTT,CASRLSPNTGELFF
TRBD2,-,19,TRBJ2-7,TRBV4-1,TGCGCCAGCAGCCGAGAAACGGCTAGCGGGGAAATCAGCTCCTACGAGCAGTACTTC,CASSRETASGEISSYEQYF
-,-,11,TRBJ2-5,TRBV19,TGTGCCAGTCGACACAGGGAGACCCAGTACTTC,CASRHRETQYF
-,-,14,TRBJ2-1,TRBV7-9,TGTGCCAGCAGCTTAGGGCGGGATGACAATGAGCAGTTCTTC,CASSLGRDDNEQFF
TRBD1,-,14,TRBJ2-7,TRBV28,TGTGCCAGCTGGGGGGACAGGGGGCTCTACGAGCAGTACTTC,CASWGDRGLYEQYF
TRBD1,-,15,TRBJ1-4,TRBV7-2,TGTGCCAGCAGCCGGGACAGGGGGTCTAATGAAAAACTGTTTTTT,CASSRDRGSNEKLFF
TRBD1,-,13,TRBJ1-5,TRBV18,TGTGCCAGCTCACCCGACAGGGGTCAGCCCCAGCATTTT,CASSPDRGQPQHF
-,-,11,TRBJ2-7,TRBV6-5,TGTGCCAGCAGTTACCTGTCCGAGCAGTACTTC,CASSYLSEQYF
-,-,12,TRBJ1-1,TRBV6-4,TGTGCCAGCAGTGGGCCGGGTAGTAGGGCTTTCTTT,CASSGPGSRAFF
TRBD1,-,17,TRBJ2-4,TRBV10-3,TGTGCCATCAGTCAAAATCGACCGGGACAGGGTAAAAACATTCAGTACTTC,CAISQNRPGQGKNIQYF
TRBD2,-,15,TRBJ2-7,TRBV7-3,TGTGCCAGCAGCTTAACAGCTAGCGGCGCCTACGAGCAGTACTTC,CASSLTASGAYEQYF
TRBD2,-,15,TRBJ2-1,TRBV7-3,TGTGCCAGCAGCCCTCCGGGACTAGCATCCAATGAGCAGTTCTTC,CASSPPGLASNEQFF
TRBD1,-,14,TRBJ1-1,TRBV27,TGTGCCAGCAGTTTGACAGGGAGGTACACTGAAGCTTTCTTT,CASSLTGRYTEAFF
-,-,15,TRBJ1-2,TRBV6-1,TGTGCCAGCAGTGAAGAGAGGCAAGCTCTCTATGGCTACACCTTC,CASSEERQALYGYTF
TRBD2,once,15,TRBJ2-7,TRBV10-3,TGTGCCATCAGTGCATCGACTAGCGGACCGCACGAGCAGTACTTC,CAISASTSGPHEQYF
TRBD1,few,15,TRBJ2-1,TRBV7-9,TGTGCCAGCAGCCAAGACAGGGACCTCCGGCATGAGCAGTTCTTC,CASSQDRDLRHEQFF
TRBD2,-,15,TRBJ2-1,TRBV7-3,TGTGCCAGCAGCACAGCGGGAGCCCAAAGCAATGAGCAGTTCTTC,CASSTAGAQSNEQFF
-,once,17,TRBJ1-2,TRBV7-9,TGTGCCAGCAGCTTTCCCCTTGCAGGGAACCCTAACTATGGCTACACCTTC,CASSFPLAGNPNYGYTF
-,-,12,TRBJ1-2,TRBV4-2,TGTGCCAGCAGCCAAGGAGACTATGGCTACACCTTC,CASSQGDYGYTF
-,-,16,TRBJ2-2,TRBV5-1,TGCGCCAGCAGCTTGGCCGCGATTTCGAACACCGGGGAGCTGTTTTTT,CASSLAAISNTGELFF
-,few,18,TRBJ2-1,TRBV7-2,TGTGCCAGCAGCTCAAGTGGGGGTTCCGGGAGATCCTACAATGAGCAGTTCTTC,CASSSSGGSGRSYNEQFF
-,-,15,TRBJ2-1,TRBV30,TGTGCCTGGAGGAGGGGGGGGGCGTCATACAATGAGCAGTTCTTC,CAWRRGGASYNEQFF
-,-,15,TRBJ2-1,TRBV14,TGTGCCAGCAGCCAGACAGGACTAGAAGGGAATGAGCAGTTCTTC,CASSQTGLEGNEQFF
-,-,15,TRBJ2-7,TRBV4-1,TGCGCCAGCAGCCAAGCGTCGGGGGAAACCTACGAGCAGTACTTC,CASSQASGETYEQYF
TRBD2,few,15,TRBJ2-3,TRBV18,TGTGCCAGCTCCGGGACTAGCGCTAGCACAGATACGCAGTATTTT,CASSGTSASTDTQYF
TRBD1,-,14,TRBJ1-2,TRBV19,TGTGCCAGTACCGTCCGGGACAGGGATCATGGCTACACCTTC,CASTVRDRDHGYTF
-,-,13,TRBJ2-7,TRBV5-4,TGTGCCAGCAGCCTTCTCCTGAGGAGCGAGCAGTACTTC,CASSLLLRSEQYF
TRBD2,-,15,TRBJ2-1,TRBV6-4,TGTGCCAGCAGTGACGCAGCGGGAGGTTACGATGAGCAGTTCTTC,CASSDAAGGYDEQFF
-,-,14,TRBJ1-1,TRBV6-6,TGTGCCAGCAGTTACTTACAGCTGAACACTGAAGCTTTCTTT,CASSYLQLNTEAFF
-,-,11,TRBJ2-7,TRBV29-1,TGCAGCGTAGAACGGGTTGGCGAGCAGTACTTC,CSVERVGEQYF
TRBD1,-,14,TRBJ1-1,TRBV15,TGTGCCACCAGAAAAACAGGGGGTGCCCCTGAAGCTTTCTTT,CATRKTGGAPEAFF
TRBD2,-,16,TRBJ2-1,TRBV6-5,TGTGCCAGCAGTTACCTCAGGCAGCGGGACGGAGATGAGCAGTTCTTC,CASSYLRQRDGDEQFF
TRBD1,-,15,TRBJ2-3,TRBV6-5,TGTGCCAGCAGAGGCTCAGGGGGCTTGGCAGATACGCAGTATTTT,CASRGSGGLADTQYF
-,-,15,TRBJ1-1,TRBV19,TGTGCCAGTAGTATAGACCCCGGTCAGAACACTGAAGCTTTCTTT,CASSIDPGQNTEAFF
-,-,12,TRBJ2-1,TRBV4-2,TGTGCCAGCAGCACACGTTCCCGTGAGCAGTTCTTC,CASSTRSREQFF
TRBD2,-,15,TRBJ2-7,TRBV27,TGTGCCAGCAGTTTGGGGACTAGCGGCTCCTACGAGCAGTACTTC,CASSLGTSGSYEQYF